The 28 T cell receptor beta chains presented below share a single source sample, sequenced in a study of CD8 T cells in ankylosing spondylitis. A single record per CDR3 protein comes from TCRdb applying MiXCR to the 5' RACE reads. The table includes approximately 300,000 distinct CDR3 sequences, roughly 20% detected once. Sequencing was carried out using blood, either unsorted or a sorted T cell fraction (not recorded which). The receptors shown here come from a male donor with ankylosing spondylitis or in good health (not recorded which).

This clonotype was picked up many times. In nucleotides, the CDR3 is TGTGCCAGCAGGACAGACAGCTCTGGAAACACCATATATTTT. It specifies CASRTDSSGNTIYF. This chain connects TRBV28 to TRBJ1-3; tentatively, D is TRBD1 (5 bases). The V gene lost 6 bases and the J gene lost 0 bases, with 9 bases spanning the gap. The CDR3 consists of 14 residues. CDR1 is MDHEN, CDR2 SYDVKM, per germline.

The chain combines TRBV27 with TRBJ1-1, with D possibly matching TRBD1 (6 bases). CDR3 length: 14 amino acids. Deletions cut 5 bases from V and 5 bases from J, with 15 bases between. Germline CDR1 MNHEY, CDR2 SMNVEV (reference sequence). The CDR3 nucleotides are TGTGCCAGCAGTATGACAGGCCTACGGACTGAAGCTTTCTTT. This gives the protein CASSMTGLRTEAFF.

This clonotype was seen only a few times. This chain uses TRBV20-1 with TRBJ1-6; 8 positions agree with TRBD1. With V trimmed by 0 bases and J by 7 bases, 11 bases remained unmatched. The length of the CDR3 is 17 residues. Germline-derived CDR1 and CDR2 are DFQATT and SNEGSKA (reference sequence). The CDR3 nucleotides read TGCAGTGCTAGAGATGTAGGGAGACAGGGGAGAAATTCACCCCTCCACTTT. It yields the protein CSARDVGRQGRNSPLHF.

This clonotype was recorded a few times. V is TRBV6-1 and J is TRBJ1-5; TRBD1 is a possible D gene (5 bases). CDR3 length equals 12 residues. CDR1 is MNHNS, CDR2 SASEGT, per germline. Trimming left V 7 bases short and J 5 bases short, with 9 bases between. The CDR3 coding sequence is TGTGCCAGCAACCAGGGCTATCAGCCCCAGCATTTT. Encoded protein: CASNQGYQPQHF.

The chain uses TRBV7-9 and TRBJ1-2; D ambiguous. Germline CDR1 and CDR2: SEHNR and FQNEAQ (reference sequence). V was trimmed by 1 base and J by 9 bases, leaving 9 bases between them. The CDR3 covers 12 residues. The chain's CDR3 is CASSLVAASYTF. The CDR3 coding sequence is TGTGCCAGCAGCTTAGTCGCTGCGAGCTACACCTTC.

The chain carries TRBV12-3 or TRBV12-4 and TRBJ2-7, with a weak D call TRBD2 (5 bases). Deletions cut 1 base from V and 6 bases from J, with 7 bases between. The CDR3 totals 12 residues. CDR3 sequence: CASSLGGSEQYV. The CDR3 nucleotides read TGTGCCAGCAGTTTAGGAGGGTCCGAGCAGTACGTC.

V is TRBV12-3 or TRBV12-4 and J is TRBJ2-2; D is uncertain. This CDR3 is 17 amino acids long. V lost 6 bases and J 0 bases, leaving 17 bases between the germline ends. CDR3 sequence: CASRPRRQFANTGELFF. DNA of the CDR3: TGTGCCAGCAGGCCGAGGCGTCAATTCGCGAACACCGGGGAGCTGTTTTTT.

This clonotype came up many times. The rearrangement uses TRBV20-1 and TRBJ2-3; D possibly corresponds to TRBD2 (5 bases). The CDR3 is made up of 14 amino acids. Germline V gene sequence: CDR1 DFQATT, CDR2 SNEGSKA (reference sequence). V was clipped by 8 bases and J by 0 bases, with 15 bases between them. The CDR3 nucleotides are TGCAGTCCCCGAGGAGCGGCTAGCACAGATACGCAGTATTTT. This translates into CSPRGAASTDTQYF.

This clonotype showed up just a few times. This chain links TRBV7-8 with TRBJ2-5; TRBD1 matches at 10 bases. This CDR3 region has 19 residues. Trimming took 0 bases from V and 5 from J; bases not matched to a gene: 15. Germline CDR1 and CDR2: SGHVS and FQNEAQ. The CDR3 bases are TGTGCCAGCAGCTTAGCGCGGGGTTCCGGACAGGGGGTCAAGGAGACCCAGTACTTC. Protein product: CASSLARGSGQGVKETQYF.

Only a few counts were recorded for this clonotype. This chain joins TRBV5-1 and TRBJ1-1; D remains unclear. V was cut by 0 bases and J by 5 bases, with 11 bases left in between. Germline V gene data show CDR1 as SGHRS and CDR2 as YFSETQ. This CDR3 region has 14 residues. The CDR3 region has the DNA TGCGCCAGCAGCTTGGAACGGGGAACAACTGAAGCTTTCTTT. It encodes CASSLERGTTEAFF.

The V gene is TRBV19, the J gene TRBJ1-2; no firm D call. The length of the CDR3 is 13 residues. The V end was cut by 3 bases, the J end by 5 bases, with 10 bases between. The germline CDR1 and CDR2 sequences are LNHDA and SQIVND (reference sequence). This chain's CDR3 is CASSMVSTYGYTF. The DNA for the CDR3 is TGTGCCAGTAGTATGGTCAGTACTTATGGCTACACCTTC.

This clonotype has a handful of counts. This chain links TRBV4-1 with TRBJ2-7, with D possibly being TRBD1 (6 bases). The V gene's germline CDR1 is MGHRA and CDR2 YSYEKL. The ends were cut back, 6 bases at V and 1 base at J, with 16 bases in the middle. The CDR3 spans 15 residues. CDR3: CASSQGTLPSYEQYV. CDR3 DNA sequence: TGCGCCAGCAGTCAGGGGACCCTACCATCCTACGAGCAGTACGTC.

This clonotype was picked up a small number of times. The V and J genes are TRBV28 and TRBJ2-7; D is unresolved. Looked up from germline, CDR1 is MDHEN and CDR2 is SYDVKM. The CDR3 totals 13 residues. V lost 3 bases, J lost 0 bases, and 6 bases lay in between. The chain's CDR3 is CASSLALSYEQYV. The DNA of the CDR3 is TGTGCCAGCAGTTTGGCTCTCTCCTACGAGCAGTACGTC.

The genes are TRBV7-2 and TRBJ2-3; D call uncertain. The CDR3 runs to 17 residues. Germline V gene lookup returns CDR1 SGHTA and CDR2 FQGNSA. V was cut by 1 base and J by 0 bases, with 14 bases left in between. The CDR3, as DNA: TGTGCCAGCAGCTTAGGGTTGGGCGACGATAGCACAGATACGCAGTATTTT. Translating gives CASSLGLGDDSTDTQYF.

This clonotype was observed a handful of times. V and J are TRBV3-1 and TRBJ2-3, with a possible D match to TRBD2 (5 bases). Trimming took off 1 base at V and 6 bases at J, with 8 bases between the two ends. The CDR3 loop spans 13 amino acids. CDR1 is LGHDT and CDR2 is YNNKEL in the germline V gene (reference sequence). The CDR3 DNA reads TGTGCCAGCAGCCAAGGCCGCGGGGATACGCAGTATTTT. It translates to CASSQGRGDTQYF.

The table lists this clonotype with a few counts. The V and J genes are TRBV20-1 and TRBJ2-2; 7 bases are shared with TRBD1. CDR3 length equals 14 residues. J was trimmed by 4 bases and V by 6 bases; bases with no gene match: 8. Germline V gives CDR1 DFQATT, CDR2 SNEGSKA (reference sequence). This CDR3 is CSAKDRVGTGELFF. CDR3 coding DNA: TGCAGTGCCAAAGACAGGGTGGGCACCGGGGAGCTGTTTTTT.

The rearrangement links TRBV18 to TRBJ2-7; weak D call: TRBD2 (6 bases). Trimming left V 2 bases short and J 1 base short, with 9 bases between. CDR1 KGHSH and CDR2 LQKENI come from the germline V gene. The CDR3 is made up of 14 amino acids. Here the CDR3 reads CASSPIGSSYEQYV. The CDR3, as DNA: TGTGCCAGCTCACCAATCGGGAGTTCCTACGAGCAGTACGTC.

In its sample, this clonotype was seen many times. The chain recombines TRBV29-1 with TRBJ2-3, with TRBD1 as a possible D gene (6 bases). The CDR3 contains 13 residues. Germline V gives CDR1 SQVTM, CDR2 ANQGSEA. Trimming cost V 3 bases and J 4 bases, with 11 bases left between them. In DNA form, the CDR3 reads TGCAGCGTTGAGGGACAAGCATCAGATACGCAGTATTTT. Translation: CSVEGQASDTQYF.

Many counts were recorded for this clonotype. This chain links TRBV7-8 with TRBJ2-2; no clear D. Per germline, CDR1 SGHVS and CDR2 FQNEAQ. The V end was cut by 2 bases, the J end by 8 bases, with 6 bases between. The CDR3 loop spans 12 amino acids. The CDR3 loop is CASSLPGGELFF. The CDR3 bases are TGTGCCAGCAGCTTACCTGGGGGGGAGCTGTTTTTT.

The count of this clonotype is one. This rearrangement joins TRBV30 to TRBJ1-1, with no clear D. Trimming pared 0 bases from V and 4 bases from J, leaving 3 bases between. This CDR3 region has 11 residues. The germline gives CDR1 GTSNPN, CDR2 SVGIG (reference sequence). CDR3 residues: CAWSVFTEAFF. CDR3 nucleotide sequence: TGTGCCTGGAGTGTGTTCACTGAAGCTTTCTTT.

This clonotype was observed a handful of times. The V gene is TRBV10-2, the J gene TRBJ1-2, with no clear D. Trimming pared 7 bases from V and 7 bases from J, leaving 13 bases between. The CDR3 length is 12 residues. The germline CDR1 and CDR2 sequences are WSHSY and SAAADI. CDR3 in amino acids: CASKAGSRGYTF. Here the CDR3 DNA reads TGCGCCAGCAAAGCGGGGAGCCGTGGCTACACCTTC.

V is TRBV5-5 and J is TRBJ2-1; TRBD2 might be the D (6 bases). The germline V gene has CDR1 SGHKS and CDR2 YYEKEE (reference sequence). Trimming stripped 4 bases from V and 3 bases from J, with 17 bases between. CDR3 length equals 16 residues. CDR3 loop: CASSEWDLDGYNEQFF. CDR3 nucleotides: TGTGCCAGCAGCGAATGGGACTTGGACGGCTACAATGAGCAGTTCTTC. The whole variable domain, remainder taken from reference TRBV5-5 and TRBJ2-1, is DAGVTQSPTHLIKTRGQQVTLRCSPISGHKSVSWYQQVLGQGPQFIFQYYEKEERGRGNFPDRFSARQFPNYSSELNVNALLLGDSALYLCASSEWDLDGYNEQFFGPGTRLTVL.

The genes are TRBV28 and TRBJ2-1, with 9 nucleotides matching TRBD2. The germline gives CDR1 MDHEN, CDR2 SYDVKM. V lost 2 bases to trimming and J lost 9 bases; unmatched junction nucleotides: 8. This CDR3 has 15 residues. DNA of the CDR3: TGTGCCAGCAGTTTAAGTTCTAGCGGGATTCTTGAGCAGTTCTTC. It translates to CASSLSSSGILEQFF.

Comment on this clonotype: It may be a read error: a sequence one base away is much more abundant. J is TRBJ1-2 and V is TRBV10-3; 8 bases are shared with TRBD1. The junction had 9 bases not matched to a gene; V was cut back by 5 bases and J by 7 bases. Germline values: CDR1 ENHRY, CDR2 SYGVKD. The CDR3 extends over 14 amino acids. The CDR3 spells CAISTDRGSSGYTF. For the CDR3, the DNA is TGTGCCATCAGTACCGACAGGGGTAGCTCTGGCTACACCTTC.

This clonotype was counted at least ten times. The chain employs TRBV20-1 and TRBJ1-1; D ambiguous. Trimming cost V 2 bases and J 5 bases, with 12 bases left between them. This CDR3 region has 13 residues. CDR1 is DFQATT and CDR2 is SNEGSKA in the germline V gene (reference sequence). CDR3 amino acids: CSARSISRTEAFF. CDR3 bases: TGCAGTGCTAGATCGATCTCACGGACTGAAGCTTTCTTT.

The chain combines TRBV5-1 with TRBJ2-2; D is perhaps TRBD2 (6 bases). Germline lookup yields CDR1 SGHRS and CDR2 YFSETQ. Trimming took 0 bases from V and 4 from J, leaving 10 bases between them. The CDR3 totals 15 residues. CDR3 DNA sequence: TGCGCCAGCAGCTTGGCGTCTAGCGCCACCGGGGAGCTGTTTTTT. Its translation: CASSLASSATGELFF. The full variable domain, its missing parts supplied by reference TRBV5-1 and TRBJ2-2, is KAGVTQTPRYLIKTRGQQVTLSCSPISGHRSVSWYQQTPGQGLQFLFEYFSETQRNKGNFPGRFSGRQFSNSRSEMNVSTLELGDSALYLCASSLASSATGELFFGEGSRLTVL.

The chain couples TRBV20-1 to TRBJ2-2, with D unresolved. This CDR3 has 14 amino acids. Between the trimmed V and J ends, which lost 1 base and 1 base, there was a span of 7 bases. Germline CDR1 is DFQATT and CDR2 is SNEGSKA (reference sequence). CDR3 sequence (DNA): TGCAGTGCTAGAGTAGCCGGGAACACCGGGGAGCTGTTTTTT. It codes for CSARVAGNTGELFF.

This clonotype was detected a few times. The rearrangement joins TRBV5-1 to TRBJ1-3; 8 bases are a match to TRBD1. After removal of 3 bases from V and 2 bases from J, the junction contained 7 bases not matched to a gene. Germline V CDR1 and CDR2: SGHRS, YFSETQ. The CDR3 extends over 16 amino acids. Here the CDR3 DNA reads TGCGCCAGCAGCTCCTCACTGACAGGGGCTGGAAACACCATATATTTT. It translates to CASSSSLTGAGNTIYF. Based on the CDR3 plus reference TRBV5-1 and TRBJ1-3, the full variable domain is KAGVTQTPRYLIKTRGQQVTLSCSPISGHRSVSWYQQTPGQGLQFLFEYFSETQRNKGNFPGRFSGRQFSNSRSEMNVSTLELGDSALYLCASSSSLTGAGNTIYFGEGSWLTVV.